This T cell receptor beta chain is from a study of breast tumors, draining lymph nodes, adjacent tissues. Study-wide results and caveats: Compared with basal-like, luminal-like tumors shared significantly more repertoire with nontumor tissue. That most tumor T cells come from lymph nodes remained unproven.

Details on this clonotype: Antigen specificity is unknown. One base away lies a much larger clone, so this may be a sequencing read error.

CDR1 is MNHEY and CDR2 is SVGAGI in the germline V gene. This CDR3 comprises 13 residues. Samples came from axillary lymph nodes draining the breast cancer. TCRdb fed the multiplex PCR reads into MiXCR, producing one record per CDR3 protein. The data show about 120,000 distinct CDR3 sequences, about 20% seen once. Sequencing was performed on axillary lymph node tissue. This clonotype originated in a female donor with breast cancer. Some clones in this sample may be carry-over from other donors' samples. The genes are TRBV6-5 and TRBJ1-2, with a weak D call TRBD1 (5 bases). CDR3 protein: CTSSSPGGNGYTF. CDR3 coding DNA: TGTACCAGCAGCTCCCCCGGGGGTAATGGCTACACCTTC.